This paragraph covers one TCR beta chain sequence. The CDR3 has 14 amino acids. V trimming: 6 bases; J trimming: 4 bases; junction bases outside the gene matches: 8. Germline V gene lookup returns CDR1 ENHRY and CDR2 SYGVKD. This sample is drawn from a study of blood T cell repertoires in COVID-19. The overall study: Collection of acute and convalescent COVID-19 samples took place in the United States, Italy and Spain. Nucleic acid was either cDNA or gDNA, and it came from T cells, B-cell-depleted T cells, or PBMCs.

The repertoire was sequenced with immunoSEQ multiplex PCR; TCRdb's copy has only in-frame clones and lacks some. The sample gives some 150,000 clones, roughly 80% of which show up once; approximately 0.5% is in the top ten. The source of this sequence is a man aged 55 to 69 with acute or convalescent COVID-19. Sequences were obtained from peripheral blood. This chain links TRBV10-3 with TRBJ2-7, with 8 bases lining up with TRBD1. This CDR3 is CAIRTDRGKYEQYF. In DNA, the CDR3 is TGTGCCATCAGAACCGACAGGGGCAAGTACGAGCAGTACTTC.